The subject of this entry is one T cell receptor beta chain. No antigen is known for it. These data are taken from a study of T cell responses to AZD1222 COVID-19 vaccine. The germline CDR1 and CDR2 sequences are KGHSH and LQKENI. The CDR3 covers 15 residues. Trimming took 6 bases from V and 3 from J; bases not matched to a gene: 7. Broader study findings: None of the repertoires were sampled until the peak T cell response had passed. Vaccine-related CD4 TCRs covered spike, predominating at 160-218 and 743-854. Clonal diversity may have been underestimated, and the donors were mostly white British, with more females than males.

TCRdb's copy holds only in-frame clones and misses some; the assay was immunoSEQ multiplex PCR. The repertoire holds under 130,000 clones, around 90% seen once, with 20% to 25% in the top ten. The clonotype was recovered from an adult in good health. The rearrangement uses TRBV18 and TRBJ1-2; 10 bases fit TRBD1. Specimen: peripheral blood, collected on day 0 of AZD1222 vaccination. The CDR3 DNA follows: TGTGCCAGCTCGTCCCGGGACAGGGGTGACTATGGCTACACCTTC. This translates into CASSSRDRGDYGYTF.